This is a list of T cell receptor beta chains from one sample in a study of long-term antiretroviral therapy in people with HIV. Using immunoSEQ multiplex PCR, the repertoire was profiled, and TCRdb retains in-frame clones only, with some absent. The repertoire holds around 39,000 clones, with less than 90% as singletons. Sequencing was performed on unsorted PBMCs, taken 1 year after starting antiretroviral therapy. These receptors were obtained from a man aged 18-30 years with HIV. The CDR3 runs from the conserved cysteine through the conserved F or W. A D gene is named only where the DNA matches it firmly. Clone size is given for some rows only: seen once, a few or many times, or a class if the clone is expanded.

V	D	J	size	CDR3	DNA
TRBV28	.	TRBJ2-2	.	CASSSGRGELFF	TGTGCCAGCAGTTCCGGGCGGGGGGAGCTGTTTTTT
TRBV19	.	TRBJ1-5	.	CASSIGGRGNQPQHF	TGTGCCAGTAGTATAGGGGGGAGAGGCAATCAGCCCCAGCATTTT
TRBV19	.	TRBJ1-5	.	CASSIADQPQHF	TGTGCCAGTAGTATAGCGGATCAGCCCCAGCATTTT
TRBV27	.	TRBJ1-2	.	CASRIGRGAGDYGYTF	TGTGCCAGCAGAATAGGAAGGGGGGCCGGTGACTATGGCTACACCTTC
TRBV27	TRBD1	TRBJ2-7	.	CATRGPLLDEQYF	TGTGCCACTAGGGGGCCCCTCCTAGACGAGCAGTACTTC
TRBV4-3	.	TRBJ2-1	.	CASSLGGGEQFF	TGCGCCAGCAGCCTCGGAGGGGGTGAGCAGTTCTTC
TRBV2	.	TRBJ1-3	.	CASSEGPRPGNTIYF	TGTGCCAGCAGTGAGGGACCGAGACCTGGAAACACCATATATTTT
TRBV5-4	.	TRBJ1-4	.	CASSLGATNEKLFF	TGTGCCAGCAGCTTGGGGGCAACTAATGAAAAACTGTTTTTT
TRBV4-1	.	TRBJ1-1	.	CASSLGSYTEAFF	TGCGCCAGCAGTCTCGGGTCCTACACTGAAGCTTTCTTT
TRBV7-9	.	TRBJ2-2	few	CASSLVYRNTGELFF	TGTGCCAGCAGCTTAGTCTACCGGAACACCGGGGAGCTGTTTTTT
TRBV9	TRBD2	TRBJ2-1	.	CASSVAGTSVYEQFF	TGTGCCAGCAGCGTAGCTGGGACTAGCGTCTATGAGCAGTTCTTC
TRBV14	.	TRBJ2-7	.	CASSLPGEGGLEQYF	TGTGCCAGCAGCCTCCCGGGGGAAGGAGGGCTCGAGCAGTACTTC
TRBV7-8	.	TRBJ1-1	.	CASSLIPGEVFTEAFF	TGTGCCAGCAGCTTAATCCCAGGGGAGGTGTTCACTGAAGCTTTCTTT
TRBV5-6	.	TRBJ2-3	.	CASSLEDTQYF	TGTGCCAGCAGCTTGGAAGATACGCAGTATTTT
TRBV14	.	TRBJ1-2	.	CASSQDQPGYGYTF	TGTGCCAGCAGCCAAGATCAACCAGGGTATGGCTACACCTTC
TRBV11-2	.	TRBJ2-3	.	CASSLDVPTDTQYF	TGTGCCAGCAGCTTAGACGTTCCGACAGATACGCAGTATTTT
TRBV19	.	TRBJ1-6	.	CASSIDPSRIGSYNSPLHF	TGTGCCAGTAGTATAGATCCTTCGCGTATAGGCTCCTATAATTCACCCCTCCACTTT
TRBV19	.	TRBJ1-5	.	CASSLTGGSNQPQHF	TGTGCCAGTAGTCTGACGGGGGGGAGCAATCAGCCCCAGCATTTT
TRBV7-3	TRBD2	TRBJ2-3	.	CASSPTASGIVVDTQYF	TGTGCCAGCAGCCCGACCGCTAGCGGGATAGTGGTGGATACGCAGTATTTT
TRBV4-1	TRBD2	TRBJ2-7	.	CASSLPGGANEQYF	TGCGCCAGCAGCCTCCCCGGGGGGGCCAACGAGCAGTACTTC
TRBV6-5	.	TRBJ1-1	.	CASSYSPGSEAFF	TGTGCCAGCAGTTACAGCCCTGGATCTGAAGCTTTCTTT
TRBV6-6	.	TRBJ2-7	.	CASSYSRGSSYEQYF	TGTGCCAGCAGTTACTCACGGGGGAGCTCCTACGAGCAGTACTTC